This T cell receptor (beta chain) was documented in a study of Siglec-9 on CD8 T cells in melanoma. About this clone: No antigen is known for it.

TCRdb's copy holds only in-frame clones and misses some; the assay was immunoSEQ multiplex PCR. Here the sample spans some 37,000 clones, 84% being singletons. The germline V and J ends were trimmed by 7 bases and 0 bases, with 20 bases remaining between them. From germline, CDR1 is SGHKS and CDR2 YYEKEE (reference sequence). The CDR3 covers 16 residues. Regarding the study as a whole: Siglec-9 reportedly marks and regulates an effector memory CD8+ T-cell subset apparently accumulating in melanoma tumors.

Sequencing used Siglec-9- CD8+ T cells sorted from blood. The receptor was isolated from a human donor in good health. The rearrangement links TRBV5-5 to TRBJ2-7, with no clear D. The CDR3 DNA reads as TGTGCCAGCGCCCCCCATCGTAGGGTGGGCTCCTACGAGCAGTACTTC. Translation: CASAPHRRVGSYEQYF.